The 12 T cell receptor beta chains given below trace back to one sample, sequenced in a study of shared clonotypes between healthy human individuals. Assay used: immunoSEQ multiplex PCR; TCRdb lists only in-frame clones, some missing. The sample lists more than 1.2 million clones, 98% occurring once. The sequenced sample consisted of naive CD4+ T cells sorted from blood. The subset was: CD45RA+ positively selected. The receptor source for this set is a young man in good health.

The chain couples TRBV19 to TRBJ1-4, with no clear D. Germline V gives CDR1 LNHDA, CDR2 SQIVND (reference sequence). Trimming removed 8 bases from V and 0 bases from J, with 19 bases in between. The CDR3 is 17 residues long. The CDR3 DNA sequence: TGTGCCAGTCTTTCGTGGCGCAGAAATACAACTAATGAAAAACTGTTTTTT. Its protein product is CASLSWRRNTTNEKLFF. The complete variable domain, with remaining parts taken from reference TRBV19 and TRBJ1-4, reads DGGITQSPKYLFRKEGQNVTLSCEQNLNHDAMYWYRQDPGQGLRLIYYSQIVNDFQKGDIAEGYSVSREKKESFPLTVTSAQKNPTAFYLCASLSWRRNTTNEKLFFGSGTQLSVL.

The CDR3 reads CASRGRIYNEQFF. CDR3 nucleotide sequence: TGTGCCAGCAGAGGGAGAATCTACAATGAGCAGTTCTTC. The chain recombines TRBV5-5 with TRBJ2-1; D might be TRBD2 (5 bases). The CDR3 loop spans 13 amino acids. Germline V gene sequence: CDR1 SGHKS, CDR2 YYEKEE (reference sequence). Trimming took 5 bases from V and 3 from J, leaving 9 bases between them.

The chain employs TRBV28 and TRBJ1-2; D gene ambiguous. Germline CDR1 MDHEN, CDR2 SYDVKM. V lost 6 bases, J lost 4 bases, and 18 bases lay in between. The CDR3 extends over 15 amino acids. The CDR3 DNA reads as TGTGCCAGCAGGCGAAATCCCGGGTCCTCCTATGGCTACACCTTC. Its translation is CASRRNPGSSYGYTF.

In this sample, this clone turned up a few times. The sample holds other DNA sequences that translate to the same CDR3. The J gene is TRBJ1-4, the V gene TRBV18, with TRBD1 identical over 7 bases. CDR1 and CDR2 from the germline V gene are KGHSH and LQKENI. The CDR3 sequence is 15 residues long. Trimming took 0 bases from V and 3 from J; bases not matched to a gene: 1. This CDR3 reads CASSPPGQPNEKLFF. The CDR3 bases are TGTGCCAGCTCACCACCGGGACAGCCTAATGAAAAACTGTTTTTT.

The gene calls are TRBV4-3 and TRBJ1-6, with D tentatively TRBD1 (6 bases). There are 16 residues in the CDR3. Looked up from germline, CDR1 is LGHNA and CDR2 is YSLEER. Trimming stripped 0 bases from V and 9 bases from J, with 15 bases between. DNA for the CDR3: TGCGCCAGCAGCCAAGATTCTCGGACAGCCTTTTCACCCCTCCACTTT. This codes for CASSQDSRTAFSPLHF.

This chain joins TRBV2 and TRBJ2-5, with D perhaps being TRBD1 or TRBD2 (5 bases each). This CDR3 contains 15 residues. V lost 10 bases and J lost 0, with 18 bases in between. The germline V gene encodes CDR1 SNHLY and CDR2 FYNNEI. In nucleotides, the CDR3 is TGTGCCAACCAAGAAAACTGGGGGAACCAAGAGACCCAGTACTTC. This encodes CANQENWGNQETQYF.

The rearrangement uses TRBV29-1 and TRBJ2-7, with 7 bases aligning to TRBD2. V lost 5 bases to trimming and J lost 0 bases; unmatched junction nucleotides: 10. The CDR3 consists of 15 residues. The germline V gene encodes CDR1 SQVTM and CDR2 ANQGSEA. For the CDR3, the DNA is TGCAGCGTTACTTTGGTGAGCGGGAACTCCTACGAGCAGTACTTC. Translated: CSVTLVSGNSYEQYF.

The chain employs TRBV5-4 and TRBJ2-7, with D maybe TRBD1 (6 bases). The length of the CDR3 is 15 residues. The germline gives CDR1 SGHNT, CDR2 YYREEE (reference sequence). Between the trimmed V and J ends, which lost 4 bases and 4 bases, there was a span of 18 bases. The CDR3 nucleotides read TGTGCCAGCAGCGTCCAAACAGGGTTCTCATACGAGCAGTACTTC. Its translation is CASSVQTGFSYEQYF. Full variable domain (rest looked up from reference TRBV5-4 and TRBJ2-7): ETGVTQSPTHLIKTRGQQVTLRCSSQSGHNTVSWYQQALGQGPQFIFQYYREEENGRGNFPPRFSGLQFPNYSSELNVNALELDDSALYLCASSVQTGFSYEQYFGPGTRLTVT.

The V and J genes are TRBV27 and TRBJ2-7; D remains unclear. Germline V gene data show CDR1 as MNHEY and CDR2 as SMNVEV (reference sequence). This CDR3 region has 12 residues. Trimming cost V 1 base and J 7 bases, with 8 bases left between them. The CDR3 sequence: CASSLLGNEQYF. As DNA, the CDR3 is TGTGCCAGCAGTTTATTGGGGAATGAGCAGTACTTC.

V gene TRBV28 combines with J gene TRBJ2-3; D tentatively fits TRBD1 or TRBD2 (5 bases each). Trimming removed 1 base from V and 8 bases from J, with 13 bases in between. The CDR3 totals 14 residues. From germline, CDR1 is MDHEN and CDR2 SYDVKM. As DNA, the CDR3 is TGTGCCAGCAGTTTATTTTTGAGGGGAAGTACGCAGTATTTT. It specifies CASSLFLRGSTQYF. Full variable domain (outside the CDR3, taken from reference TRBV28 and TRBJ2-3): DVKVTQSSRYLVKRTGEKVFLECVQDMDHENMFWYRQDPGLGLRLIYFSYDVKMKEKGDIPEGYSVSREKKERFSLILESASTNQTSMYLCASSLFLRGSTQYFGPGTRLTVL.

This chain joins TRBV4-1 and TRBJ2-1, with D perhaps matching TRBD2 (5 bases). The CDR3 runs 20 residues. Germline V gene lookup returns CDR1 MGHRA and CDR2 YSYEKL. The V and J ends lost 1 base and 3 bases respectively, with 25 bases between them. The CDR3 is CASSQGRWVSAVHNYNEQFF. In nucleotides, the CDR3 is TGCGCCAGCAGCCAAGGTCGGTGGGTCTCAGCGGTGCACAACTACAATGAGCAGTTCTTC.

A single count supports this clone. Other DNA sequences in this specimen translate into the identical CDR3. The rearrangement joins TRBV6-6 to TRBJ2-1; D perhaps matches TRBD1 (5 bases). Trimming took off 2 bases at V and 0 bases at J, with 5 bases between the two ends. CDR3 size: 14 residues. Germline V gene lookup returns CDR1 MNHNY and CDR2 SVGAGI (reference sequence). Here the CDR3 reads CASSYDSSYNEQFF. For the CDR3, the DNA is TGTGCCAGCAGTTACGACAGCTCCTACAATGAGCAGTTCTTC.